This T cell receptor (beta chain) stems from a study of cytomegalovirus exposure and HLA in healthy donors. This clone was seen a single time. PCR used 60 Vbeta primers and 13 Jbeta primers. Repertoires were generated with immunoSEQ multiplex PCR, while TCRdb's copy carries only in-frame clones and drops some. The sample includes 140,000 to 150,000 clones, approximately 80% seen only once; the top ten take roughly 4.8%. The CDR3 totals 14 residues. V was pared by 1 base and J by 4 bases, with 8 bases between. Germline CDR1 and CDR2: SGHNT and YYREEE (reference sequence). This sequence originates from a man aged 35 to 55 in good health and CMV-seronegative. The source material was PBMCs. The chain has TRBV5-4 and TRBJ1-4; D uncertain. CDR3 nucleotide sequence: TGTGCCAGCAGCTTGCGGCAGGATAATGAAAAACTGTTTTTT. Its translation: CASSLRQDNEKLFF.